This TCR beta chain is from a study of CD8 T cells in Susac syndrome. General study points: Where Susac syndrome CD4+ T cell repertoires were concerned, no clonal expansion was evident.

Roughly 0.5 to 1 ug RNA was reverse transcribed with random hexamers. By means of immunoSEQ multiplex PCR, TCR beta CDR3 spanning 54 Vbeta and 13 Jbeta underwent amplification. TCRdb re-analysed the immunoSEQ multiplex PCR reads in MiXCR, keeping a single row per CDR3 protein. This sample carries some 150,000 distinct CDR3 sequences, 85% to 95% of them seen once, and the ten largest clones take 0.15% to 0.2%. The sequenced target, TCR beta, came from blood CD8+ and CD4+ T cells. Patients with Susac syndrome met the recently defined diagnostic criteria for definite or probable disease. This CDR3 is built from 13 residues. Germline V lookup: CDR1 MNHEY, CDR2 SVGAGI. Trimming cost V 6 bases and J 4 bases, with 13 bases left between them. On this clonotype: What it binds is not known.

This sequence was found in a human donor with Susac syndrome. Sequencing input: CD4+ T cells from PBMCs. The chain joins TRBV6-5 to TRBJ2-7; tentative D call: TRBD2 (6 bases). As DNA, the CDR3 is TGTGCCAGCAGCCCATCAGGGAGGTACGAGCAGTACTTC. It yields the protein CASSPSGRYEQYF.